The clone carrying this T cell receptor (beta chain) has ten or more counts. The antigen is not known. The same CDR3 can be traced to other DNA sequences in this sample. The sample belongs to a study of metastatic and nonmetastatic thyroid tumors. Across the study: Samples came from malignant and benign thyroid patients, and repertoires were compared across blood and tumor or nodule tissue. Study-wide findings and caveats: Malignant thyroid tumors reportedly exceeded benign nodules significantly in TCR beta diversity, with the difference appearing in blood and tumor.

Germline-derived CDR1 and CDR2 are MNHNS and SASEGT. The V gene end was trimmed by 6 bases and the J gene end by 6 bases; junction bases not matched to a gene: 10. The CDR3 runs 16 residues. Per the original methods: Clinicopathological groups of papillary thyroid cancer showed CDR3 differences that were used to build a distant-metastasis classifier. TCRdb reprocessed the PCR reads using MiXCR. In this record, the V and J calls reflect TCRdb's handling and not the investigators' own analysis. The sample holds 75,000 to 100,000 clones, roughly 13% seen once. Ahead of thyroid surgery, no patient had received treatment of any kind.

The clonotype comes from a female donor with papillary thyroid cancer or a benign thyroid nodule (not recorded which). Some clones in this sample may be carry-over from other donors' samples. The chain is built from TRBV6-1 and TRBJ1-5, with TRBD1 matching over 11 bases. The sample consisted of blood. The CDR3 region is CASSHGTGGSGQPQHF. CDR3 sequence (DNA): TGTGCCAGCAGCCACGGGACAGGGGGGTCGGGTCAGCCCCAGCATTTT.